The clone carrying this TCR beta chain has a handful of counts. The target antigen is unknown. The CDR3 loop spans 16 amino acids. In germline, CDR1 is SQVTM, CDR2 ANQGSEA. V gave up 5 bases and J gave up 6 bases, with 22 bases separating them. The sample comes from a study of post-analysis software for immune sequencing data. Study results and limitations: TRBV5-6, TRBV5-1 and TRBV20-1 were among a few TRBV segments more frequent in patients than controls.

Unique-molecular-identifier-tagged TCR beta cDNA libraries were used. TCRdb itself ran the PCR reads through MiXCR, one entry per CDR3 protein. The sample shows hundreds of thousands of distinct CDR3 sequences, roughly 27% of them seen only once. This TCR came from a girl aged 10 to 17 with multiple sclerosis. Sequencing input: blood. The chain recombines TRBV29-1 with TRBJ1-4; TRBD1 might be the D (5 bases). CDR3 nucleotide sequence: TGCAGCGTTCCCCGAAGTGACGGGGGTGGGGATGAAAAACTGTTTTTT. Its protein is CSVPRSDGGGDEKLFF.